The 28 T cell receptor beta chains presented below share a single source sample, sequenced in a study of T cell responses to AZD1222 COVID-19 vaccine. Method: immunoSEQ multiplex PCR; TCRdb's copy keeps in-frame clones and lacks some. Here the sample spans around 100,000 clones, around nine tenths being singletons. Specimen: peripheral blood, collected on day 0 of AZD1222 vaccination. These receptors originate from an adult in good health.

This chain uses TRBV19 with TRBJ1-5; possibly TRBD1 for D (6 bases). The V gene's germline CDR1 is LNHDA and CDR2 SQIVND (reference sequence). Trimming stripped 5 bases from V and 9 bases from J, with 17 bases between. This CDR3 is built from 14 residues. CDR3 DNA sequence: TGTGCCAGTAGTGCGGACGGGACATTAAGGCCCCAGCATTTT. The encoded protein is CASSADGTLRPQHF.

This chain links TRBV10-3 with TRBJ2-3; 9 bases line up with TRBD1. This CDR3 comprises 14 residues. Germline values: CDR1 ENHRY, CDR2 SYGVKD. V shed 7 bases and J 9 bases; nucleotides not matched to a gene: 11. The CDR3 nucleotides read TGTGCCATCACACCGGGACAGGGTTCCCTGACGCAGTATTTT. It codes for CAITPGQGSLTQYF.

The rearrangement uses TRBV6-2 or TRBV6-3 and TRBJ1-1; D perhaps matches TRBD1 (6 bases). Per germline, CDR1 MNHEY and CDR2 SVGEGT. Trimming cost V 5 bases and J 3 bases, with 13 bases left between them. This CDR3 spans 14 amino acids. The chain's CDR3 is CASSRGSWDTEAFF. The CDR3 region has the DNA TGTGCCAGCAGTAGGGGGTCGTGGGACACTGAAGCTTTCTTT.

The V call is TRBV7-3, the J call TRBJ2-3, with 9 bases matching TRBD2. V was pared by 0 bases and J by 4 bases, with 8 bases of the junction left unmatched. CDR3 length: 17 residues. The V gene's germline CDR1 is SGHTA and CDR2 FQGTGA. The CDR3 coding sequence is TGTGCCAGCAGCTTAACGATGGCGGGGGGGCCCGCAGATACGCAGTATTTT. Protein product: CASSLTMAGGPADTQYF.

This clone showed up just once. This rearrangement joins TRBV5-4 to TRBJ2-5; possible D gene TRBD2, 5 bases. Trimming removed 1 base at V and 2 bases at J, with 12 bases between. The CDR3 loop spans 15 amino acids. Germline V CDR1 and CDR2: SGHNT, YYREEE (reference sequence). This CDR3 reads CASSLNRERQETQYF. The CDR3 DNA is TGTGCCAGCAGCTTGAATAGGGAGCGGCAAGAGACCCAGTACTTC.

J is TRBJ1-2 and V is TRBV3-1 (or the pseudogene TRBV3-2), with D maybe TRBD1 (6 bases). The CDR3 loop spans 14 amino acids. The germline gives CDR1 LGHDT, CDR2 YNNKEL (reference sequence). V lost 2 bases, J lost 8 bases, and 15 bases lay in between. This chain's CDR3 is CASSQTDRLGGYTF. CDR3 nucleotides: TGTGCCAGCAGCCAAACCGACAGGCTAGGAGGCTACACCTTC.

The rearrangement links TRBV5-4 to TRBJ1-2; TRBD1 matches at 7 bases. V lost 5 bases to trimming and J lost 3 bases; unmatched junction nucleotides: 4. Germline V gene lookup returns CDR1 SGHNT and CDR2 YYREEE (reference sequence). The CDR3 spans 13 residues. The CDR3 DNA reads TGTGCCAGCAGACGACAGGGAGACTATGGCTACACCTTC. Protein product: CASRRQGDYGYTF.

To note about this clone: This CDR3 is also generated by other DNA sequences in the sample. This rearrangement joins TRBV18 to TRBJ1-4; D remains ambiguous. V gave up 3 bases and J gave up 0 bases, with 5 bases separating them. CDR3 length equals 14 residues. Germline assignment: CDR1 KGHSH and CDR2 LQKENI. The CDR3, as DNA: TGTGCCAGCTCACCTGGAGCAACTAATGAAAAACTGTTTTTT. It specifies CASSPGATNEKLFF.

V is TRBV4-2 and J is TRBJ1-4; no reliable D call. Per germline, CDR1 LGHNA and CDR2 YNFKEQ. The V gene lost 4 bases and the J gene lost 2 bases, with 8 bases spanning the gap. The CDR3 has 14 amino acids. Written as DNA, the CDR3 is TGTGCCAGCAGCCCCCAGGCGACTAATGAAAAACTGTTTTTT. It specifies CASSPQATNEKLFF.

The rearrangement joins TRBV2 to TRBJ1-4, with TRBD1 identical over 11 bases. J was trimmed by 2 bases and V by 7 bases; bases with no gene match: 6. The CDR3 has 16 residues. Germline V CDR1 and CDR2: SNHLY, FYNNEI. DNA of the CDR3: TGTGCCAGCATGAGGACAGGGGGCGCGACTAATGAAAAACTGTTTTTT. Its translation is CASMRTGGATNEKLFF.

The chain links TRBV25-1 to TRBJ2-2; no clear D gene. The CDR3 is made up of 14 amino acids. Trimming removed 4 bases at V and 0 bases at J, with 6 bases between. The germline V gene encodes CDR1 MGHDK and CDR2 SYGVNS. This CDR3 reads CASSGRANTGELFF. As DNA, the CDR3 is TGTGCCAGCAGTGGTCGTGCGAACACCGGGGAGCTGTTTTTT. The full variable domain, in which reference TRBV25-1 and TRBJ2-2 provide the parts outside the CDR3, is EADIYQTPRYLVIGTGKKITLECSQTMGHDKMYWYQQDPGMELHLIHYSYGVNSTEKGDLSSESTVSRIRTEHFPLTLESARPSHTSQYLCASSGRANTGELFFGEGSRLTVL.

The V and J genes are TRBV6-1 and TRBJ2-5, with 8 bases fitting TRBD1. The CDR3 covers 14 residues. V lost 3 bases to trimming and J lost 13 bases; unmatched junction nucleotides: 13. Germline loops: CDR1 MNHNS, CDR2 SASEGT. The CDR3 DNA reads TGTGCCAGCAGTGAGTCTTGGACAGGGTACGTCCCGTACTTC. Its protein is CASSESWTGYVPYF.

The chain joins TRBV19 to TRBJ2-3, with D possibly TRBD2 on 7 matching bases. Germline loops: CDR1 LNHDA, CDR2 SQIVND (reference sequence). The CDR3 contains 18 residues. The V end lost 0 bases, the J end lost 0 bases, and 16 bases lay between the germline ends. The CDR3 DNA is TGTGCCAGTAGTATAGATACCCCTCGGGGGGCCAGCACAGATACGCAGTATTTT. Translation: CASSIDTPRGASTDTQYF. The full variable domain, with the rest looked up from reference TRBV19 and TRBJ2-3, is DGGITQSPKYLFRKEGQNVTLSCEQNLNHDAMYWYRQDPGQGLRLIYYSQIVNDFQKGDIAEGYSVSREKKESFPLTVTSAQKNPTAFYLCASSIDTPRGASTDTQYFGPGTRLTVL.

CDR3 in amino acids: CASSESGGPYGYTF. The CDR3 nucleotides are TGCGCCAGCAGTGAATCGGGGGGGCCCTATGGCTACACCTTC. The chain couples TRBV10-1 to TRBJ1-2, with D maybe TRBD1 (6 bases). Per germline, CDR1 WNHNN and CDR2 SYGVQD (reference sequence). The CDR3 has 14 residues. The V and J ends lost 3 bases and 4 bases respectively, with 12 bases between them.

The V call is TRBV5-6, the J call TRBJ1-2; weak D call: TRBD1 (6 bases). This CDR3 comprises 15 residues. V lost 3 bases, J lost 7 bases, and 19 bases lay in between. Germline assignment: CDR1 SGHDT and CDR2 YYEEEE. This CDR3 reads CASSYGGGGGVGYTF. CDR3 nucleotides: TGTGCCAGCAGCTACGGAGGGGGAGGGGGGGTTGGCTACACCTTC. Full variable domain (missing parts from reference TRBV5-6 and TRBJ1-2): DAGVTQSPTHLIKTRGQQVTLRCSPKSGHDTVSWYQQALGQGPQFIFQYYEEEERQRGNFPDRFSGHQFPNYSSELNVNALLLGDSALYLCASSYGGGGGVGYTFGSGTRLTVV.

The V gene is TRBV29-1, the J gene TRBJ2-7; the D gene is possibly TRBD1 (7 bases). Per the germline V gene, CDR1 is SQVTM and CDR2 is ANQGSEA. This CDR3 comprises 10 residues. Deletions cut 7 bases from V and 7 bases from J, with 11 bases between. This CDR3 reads CSARGAEQYF. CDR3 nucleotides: TGCAGCGCCAGGGGGGCAGAGCAGTACTTC.

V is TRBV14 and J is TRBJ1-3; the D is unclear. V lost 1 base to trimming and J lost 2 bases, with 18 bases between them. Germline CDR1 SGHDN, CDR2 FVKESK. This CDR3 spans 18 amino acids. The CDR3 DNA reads TGTGCCAGCAGCCAAGGATTTGGCAGGTGGAATACTGGAAACACCATATATTTT. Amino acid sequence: CASSQGFGRWNTGNTIYF.

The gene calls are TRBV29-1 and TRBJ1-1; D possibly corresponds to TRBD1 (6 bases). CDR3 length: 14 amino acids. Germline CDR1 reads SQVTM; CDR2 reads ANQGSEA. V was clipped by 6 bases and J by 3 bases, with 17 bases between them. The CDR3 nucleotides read TGCAGCGTGGCTACAGGGACGGTTGACACTGAAGCTTTCTTT. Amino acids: CSVATGTVDTEAFF.

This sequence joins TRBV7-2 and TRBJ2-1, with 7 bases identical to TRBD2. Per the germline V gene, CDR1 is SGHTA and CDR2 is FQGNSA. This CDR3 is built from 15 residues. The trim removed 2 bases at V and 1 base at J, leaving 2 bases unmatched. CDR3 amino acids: CASSLSSGSYNEQFF. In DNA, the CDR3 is TGTGCCAGCAGCTTATCTAGCGGTTCCTACAATGAGCAGTTCTTC. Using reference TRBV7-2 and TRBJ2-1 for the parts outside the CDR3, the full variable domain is GAGVSQSPSNKVTEKGKDVELRCDPISGHTALYWYRQSLGQGLEFLIYFQGNSAPDKSGLPSDRFSAERTGGSVSTLTIQRTQQEDSAVYLCASSLSSGSYNEQFFGPGTRLTVL.

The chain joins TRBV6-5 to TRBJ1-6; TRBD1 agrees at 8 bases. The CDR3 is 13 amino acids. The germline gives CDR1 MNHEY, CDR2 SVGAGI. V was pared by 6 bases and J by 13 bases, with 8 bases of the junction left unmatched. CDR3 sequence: CASRSDRDGPLHF. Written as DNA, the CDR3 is TGTGCCAGCAGATCGGACAGGGACGGCCCCCTCCACTTT.

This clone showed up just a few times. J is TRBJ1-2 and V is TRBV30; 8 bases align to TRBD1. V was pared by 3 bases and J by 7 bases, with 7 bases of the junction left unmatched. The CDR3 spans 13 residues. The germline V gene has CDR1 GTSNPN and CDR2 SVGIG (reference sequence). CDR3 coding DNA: TGTGCCTGGAGGACCGGACAGGGTAGTGGCTACACCTTC. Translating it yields CAWRTGQGSGYTF.

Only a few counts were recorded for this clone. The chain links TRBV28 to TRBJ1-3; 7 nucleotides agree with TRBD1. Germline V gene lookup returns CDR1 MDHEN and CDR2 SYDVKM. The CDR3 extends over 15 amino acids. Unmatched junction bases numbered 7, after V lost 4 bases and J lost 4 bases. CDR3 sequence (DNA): TGTGCCAGCAGTTCCCTAACAGGGGCCGGAAACACCATATATTTT. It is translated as CASSSLTGAGNTIYF.

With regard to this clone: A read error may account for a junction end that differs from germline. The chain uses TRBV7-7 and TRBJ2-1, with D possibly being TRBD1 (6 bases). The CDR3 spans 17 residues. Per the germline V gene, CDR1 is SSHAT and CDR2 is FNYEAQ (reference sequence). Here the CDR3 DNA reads TGTGCTAGCAGCCCCCGTCTAACAGGGTCTGGAGGCAATGAGCAGTTCTTC. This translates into CASSPRLTGSGGNEQFF.

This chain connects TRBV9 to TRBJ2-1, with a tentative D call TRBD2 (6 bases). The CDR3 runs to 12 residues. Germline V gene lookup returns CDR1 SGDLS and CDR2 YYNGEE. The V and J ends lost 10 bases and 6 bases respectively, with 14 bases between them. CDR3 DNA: TGTGCCTCGGGACTCGTCGGCAATGAGCAGTTCTTC. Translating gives CASGLVGNEQFF.

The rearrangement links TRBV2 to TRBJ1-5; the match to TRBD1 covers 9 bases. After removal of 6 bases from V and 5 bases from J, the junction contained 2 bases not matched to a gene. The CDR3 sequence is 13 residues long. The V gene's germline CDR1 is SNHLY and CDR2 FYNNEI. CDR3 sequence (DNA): TGTGCCAGCAGAGACAGGGGGTATCAGCCCCAGCATTTT. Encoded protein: CASRDRGYQPQHF.

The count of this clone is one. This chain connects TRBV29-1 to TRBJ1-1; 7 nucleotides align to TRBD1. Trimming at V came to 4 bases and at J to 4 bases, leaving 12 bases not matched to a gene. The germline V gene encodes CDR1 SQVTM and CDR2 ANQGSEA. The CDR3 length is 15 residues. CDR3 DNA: TGCAGCGTTGTTGAGATTTACCGACAGGGCACTGAAGCTTTCTTT. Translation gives CSVVEIYRQGTEAFF.

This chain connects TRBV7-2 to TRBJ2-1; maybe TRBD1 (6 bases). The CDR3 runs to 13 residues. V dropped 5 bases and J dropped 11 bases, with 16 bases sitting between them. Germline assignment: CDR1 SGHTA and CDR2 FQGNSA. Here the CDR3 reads CASSQENRVKQFF. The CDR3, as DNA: TGTGCCAGCAGCCAGGAAAACAGGGTTAAGCAGTTCTTC.

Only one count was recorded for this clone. DNA for the CDR3: TGTGCCAGCAGCCAAGAGGGTGGGGCCGGGGAGCTGTTTTTT. This sequence encodes CASSQEGGAGELFF. V is TRBV3-1 (or the pseudogene TRBV3-2) and J is TRBJ2-2, with no clear D. CDR3 length: 14 residues. V lost 0 bases to trimming and J lost 6 bases, with 8 bases between them. Per germline, CDR1 LGHDT and CDR2 YNNKEL (reference sequence).